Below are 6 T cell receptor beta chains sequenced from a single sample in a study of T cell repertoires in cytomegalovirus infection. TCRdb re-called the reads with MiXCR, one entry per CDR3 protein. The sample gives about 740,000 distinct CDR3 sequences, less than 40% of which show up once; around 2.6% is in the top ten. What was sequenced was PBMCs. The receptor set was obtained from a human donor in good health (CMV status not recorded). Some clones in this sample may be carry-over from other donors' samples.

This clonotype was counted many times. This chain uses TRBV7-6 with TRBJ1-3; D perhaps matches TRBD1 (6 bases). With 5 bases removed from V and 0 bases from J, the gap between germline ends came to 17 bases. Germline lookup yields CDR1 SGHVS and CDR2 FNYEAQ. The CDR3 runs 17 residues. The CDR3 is CASSPITGPYSGNTIYF. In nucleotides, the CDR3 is TGTGCCAGCAGCCCTATCACAGGGCCTTACTCTGGAAACACCATATATTTT. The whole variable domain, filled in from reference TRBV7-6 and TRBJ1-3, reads GAGVSQSPRYKVTKRGQDVALRCDPISGHVSLYWYRQALGQGPEFLTYFNYEAQQDKSGLPNDRFSAERPEGSISTLTIQRTEQRDSAMYRCASSPITGPYSGNTIYFGEGSWLTVV.

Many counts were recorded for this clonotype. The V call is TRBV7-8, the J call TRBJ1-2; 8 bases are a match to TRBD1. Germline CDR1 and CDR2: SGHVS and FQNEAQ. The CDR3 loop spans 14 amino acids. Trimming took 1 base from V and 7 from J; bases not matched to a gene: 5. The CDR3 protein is CASSLGTGLGGYTF. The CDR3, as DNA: TGTGCCAGCAGCTTAGGGACAGGGTTGGGTGGCTACACCTTC.

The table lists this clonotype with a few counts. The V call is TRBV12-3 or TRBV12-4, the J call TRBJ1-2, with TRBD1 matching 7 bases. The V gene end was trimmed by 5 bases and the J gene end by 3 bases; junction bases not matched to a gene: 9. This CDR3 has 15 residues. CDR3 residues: CASSPTPGTDYGYTF. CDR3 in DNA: TGTGCCAGCAGTCCCACGCCCGGGACAGACTATGGCTACACCTTC.

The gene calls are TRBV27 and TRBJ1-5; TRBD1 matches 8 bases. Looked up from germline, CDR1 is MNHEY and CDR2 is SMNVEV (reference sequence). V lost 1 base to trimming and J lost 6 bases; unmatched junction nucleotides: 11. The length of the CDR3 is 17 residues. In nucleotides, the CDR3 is TGTGCCAGCAGTTTATGGGGTACTCAGGGGGCAAGTCAGCCCCAGCATTTT. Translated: CASSLWGTQGASQPQHF.

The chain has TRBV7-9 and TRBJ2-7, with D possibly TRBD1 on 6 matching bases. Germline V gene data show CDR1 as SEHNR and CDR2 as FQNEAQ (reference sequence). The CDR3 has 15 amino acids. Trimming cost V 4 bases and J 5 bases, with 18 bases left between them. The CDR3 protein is CASSSPPEQGDEQYF. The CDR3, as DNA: TGTGCCAGCAGCTCACCTCCGGAACAGGGTGACGAGCAGTACTTC. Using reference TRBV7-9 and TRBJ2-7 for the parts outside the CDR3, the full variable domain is DTGVSQNPRHKITKRGQNVTFRCDPISEHNRLYWYRQTLGQGPEFLTYFQNEAQLEKSRLLSDRFSAERPKGSFSTLEIQRTEQGDSAMYLCASSSPPEQGDEQYFGPGTRLTVT.

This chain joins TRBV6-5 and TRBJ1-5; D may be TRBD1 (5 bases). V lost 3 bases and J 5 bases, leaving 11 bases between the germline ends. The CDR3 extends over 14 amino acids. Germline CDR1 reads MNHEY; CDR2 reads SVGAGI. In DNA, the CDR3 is TGTGCCAGCAGTTATAGAGGAGGGGATCAGCCCCAGCATTTT. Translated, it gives CASSYRGGDQPQHF.